The clone carrying this TCR beta chain appeared many times. The antigen remains undetermined. MiXCR, run by TCRdb on the PCR reads, gives a single entry per CDR3 protein. Altogether hundreds of thousands of distinct CDR3 sequences are present, about 25% being singletons, with the ten largest covering about 0.84%. Libraries for naive CD8 T cells, which were made from about 20,000 to 1,000,000 sorted cells, drew on 10%, 30% or 50% of the RNA. Naive CD8 T cell sorting was performed on the CD8+CD4-CCR7+CD45RA+ phenotype. The CDR3 is made up of 12 amino acids. V gave up 4 bases and J gave up 2 bases, with 8 bases separating them. Germline CDR1 SQVTM, CDR2 ANQGSEA. This sample is drawn from a study of molecular identifiers for immune sequencing clone quantification. Study-level findings and limits: Spiked Jurkat TCR RNA from one cell was reportedly detectable among under 1.2 million naive cells.

This sequence originates from a human donor in good health. Some libraries in this study had Jurkat cell RNA spiked in. The chain combines TRBV29-1 with TRBJ2-5; no clear D gene. What was sequenced was naive CD8+ T cells from blood, with Jurkat cell RNA spiked in. The subset is: FACS-sorted CD8+CD4-CCR7+CD45RA+ naive T cells. This chain's CDR3 is CSVGSPQETQYF. The CDR3 coding sequence is TGCAGCGTTGGCAGTCCTCAAGAGACCCAGTACTTC.